Listed here are 21 T cell receptor beta chains from one sample, sequenced in a study of blood T cell repertoires in COVID-19. The repertoire was sequenced with immunoSEQ multiplex PCR; TCRdb's copy has only in-frame clones and lacks some. The data contain some 140,000 clones, roughly 83% of them seen just once; the ten biggest clones take up over 9%. The sample consisted of PBMCs or T cells enriched from blood (not recorded which). The receptors shown here come from a man aged 50-60 years who had recovered from COVID-19.

The V gene is TRBV6-5, the J gene TRBJ2-7, with 9 positions matching TRBD1. Germline values: CDR1 MNHEY, CDR2 SVGAGI. J was trimmed by 5 bases and V by 5 bases; bases with no gene match: 4. The CDR3 contains 13 residues. CDR3 sequence (DNA): TGTGCCAGCAGTCAACAGGGGGCCAACGAGCAGTACTTC. Translating it yields CASSQQGANEQYF.

This clone was seen only a few times. This rearrangement joins TRBV19 to TRBJ2-1, with 7 bases aligning to TRBD1. V lost 3 bases and J lost 2; bases outside the gene matches: 4. CDR3 length equals 15 residues. Germline CDR1 is LNHDA and CDR2 is SQIVND (reference sequence). The DNA of the CDR3 is TGTGCCAGTAGTATTGAGGGACAGCCCTACAATGAGCAGTTCTTC. Protein product: CASSIEGQPYNEQFF.

The chain employs TRBV18 and TRBJ1-4; 10 bases fit TRBD1. J was trimmed by 6 bases and V by 6 bases; bases with no gene match: 4. The germline V gene encodes CDR1 KGHSH and CDR2 LQKENI. This CDR3 spans 14 amino acids. The CDR3 sequence is CASSETGGDEKLFF. DNA of the CDR3: TGTGCCAGCTCTGAGACAGGGGGCGATGAAAAACTGTTTTTT.

The chain is built from TRBV6-5 and TRBJ2-3; 7 bases agree with TRBD1. CDR3 length: 15 amino acids. V shed 6 bases, J shed 3 bases, and the junction held 9 bases outside the gene matches. Germline CDR1 MNHEY, CDR2 SVGAGI. The chain's CDR3 is CASRMTGSSTDTQYF. For the CDR3, the DNA is TGTGCCAGCAGGATGACAGGGAGCTCTACAGATACGCAGTATTTT.

Concerning this clone itself: The junction and the germline gene differ at one end; a read error may be behind it. This chain uses TRBV7-2 with TRBJ2-5; unclear D gene. The length of the CDR3 is 14 residues. Germline V gives CDR1 SGHTA, CDR2 FQGNSA. Here the CDR3 DNA reads TGTGCCAGCAGCCCGAACCAAGCCCGACGAGGTGTGGACTTC. Its translation: CASSPNQARRGVDF.

This chain connects TRBV3-1 (or the pseudogene TRBV3-2) to TRBJ2-5; a possible D gene is TRBD2 (6 bases). The CDR3 is 15 amino acids. V gave up 1 base and J gave up 1 base, with 10 bases separating them. CDR1 and CDR2 (germline): LGHDT, YNNKEL (reference sequence). This CDR3 reads CASSQVKGGQETQYF. The DNA of the CDR3 is TGTGCCAGCAGCCAAGTTAAGGGAGGCCAAGAGACCCAGTACTTC.

This clone was seen a handful of times. V and J are TRBV7-2 and TRBJ1-1, with 7 bases aligning to TRBD1. V gave up 4 bases and J gave up 8 bases; unmatched junction bases: 7. The CDR3 extends over 13 amino acids. Per germline, CDR1 SGHTA and CDR2 FQGNSA. CDR3 sequence reads: CASSSLQGWEAFF. The DNA for the CDR3 is TGTGCCAGCAGCTCACTACAGGGGTGGGAAGCTTTCTTT.

The chain links TRBV11-2 to TRBJ2-7, with 9 bases identical to TRBD1. The CDR3 loop spans 14 amino acids. V gave up 5 bases and J gave up 4 bases; unmatched junction bases: 6. Germline CDR1 SGHAT, CDR2 FQNNGV. CDR3 region: CASSPDRGGYEQYF. DNA for the CDR3: TGTGCCAGCAGCCCCGACAGGGGGGGTTACGAGCAGTACTTC.

The CDR3 region is CASSLLGGSTDTQYF. The CDR3 DNA follows: TGTGCCAGCAGCTTACTGGGGGGTAGCACAGATACGCAGTATTTT. This chain joins TRBV7-2 and TRBJ2-3; D might be TRBD2 (6 bases). Between the trimmed V and J ends, which lost 2 bases and 0 bases, there was a span of 9 bases. This CDR3 spans 15 amino acids. In germline, CDR1 is SGHTA, CDR2 FQGNSA.

This rearrangement joins TRBV6-2 or TRBV6-3 to TRBJ1-2; D remains ambiguous. Germline V CDR1 and CDR2: MNHEY, SVGEGT. Trimming cost V 6 bases and J 4 bases, with 9 bases left between them. The CDR3 sequence is 12 residues long. CDR3 residues: CASSNTFYGYTF. As DNA, the CDR3 is TGTGCCAGCAGCAACACCTTCTATGGCTACACCTTC.

This clone was seen a handful of times. The chain couples TRBV6-2 or TRBV6-3 to TRBJ1-2; TRBD1 might be the D (6 bases). V lost 2 bases, J lost 2 bases, and 6 bases lay in between. This CDR3 region has 13 residues. Germline assignment: CDR1 MNHEY and CDR2 SVGEGT. The CDR3 is CASSYTGNYGYTF. In nucleotides, the CDR3 is TGTGCCAGCAGTTACACAGGGAACTATGGCTACACCTTC.

The V call is TRBV6-4, the J call TRBJ1-5; TRBD1 matches at 7 bases. V lost 6 bases and J lost 6; bases outside the gene matches: 8. The CDR3 loop spans 14 amino acids. Per germline, CDR1 MRHNA and CDR2 SNTAGT. Written as DNA, the CDR3 is TGTGCCAGCAGCGAGACAGGGTTTAGTCAGCCCCAGCATTTT. Protein: CASSETGFSQPQHF.

V usage is TRBV29-1 and J usage is TRBJ1-6, with D perhaps matching TRBD1 (5 bases). Looked up from germline, CDR1 is SQVTM and CDR2 is ANQGSEA. V gave up 7 bases and J gave up 5 bases, with 12 bases separating them. The CDR3 spans 13 residues. The CDR3 coding sequence is TGCAGCGACGGACGGGGGGATAATTCACCCCTCCACTTT. The encoded protein is CSDGRGDNSPLHF.

In DNA form, the CDR3 reads TGCGCCAGCAGTGAGTTGGGACAGCACGATGGCTACACCTTC. Translation: CASSELGQHDGYTF. The chain is built from TRBV10-1 and TRBJ1-2; 7 bases agree with TRBD1. The CDR3 sequence is 14 residues long. From germline, CDR1 is WNHNN and CDR2 SYGVQD (reference sequence). Germline trimming cut 1 base from V and 6 bases from J; bases unmatched to any gene: 5.

This clone was found a few times. The CDR3 loop is CATGTGKAEAFF. In DNA, the CDR3 is TGTGCCACAGGGACAGGGAAGGCTGAAGCTTTCTTT. The chain has TRBV6-5 and TRBJ1-1; 9 bases are a match to TRBD1. The CDR3 has 12 amino acids. Trimming removed 10 bases from V and 6 bases from J; junction bases left unmatched: 6. Germline CDR1 and CDR2: MNHEY and SVGAGI.

The genes are TRBV19 and TRBJ1-1; 7 bases match TRBD1. The CDR3 runs 16 residues. In germline, CDR1 is LNHDA, CDR2 SQIVND (reference sequence). The junction had 9 bases not matched to a gene; V was cut back by 1 base and J by 4 bases. For the CDR3, the DNA is TGTGCCAGTAGTATAGCACCGACAGGGCGAACCACTGAAGCTTTCTTT. Translation: CASSIAPTGRTTEAFF.

The chain employs TRBV6-1 and TRBJ2-1; 8 bases line up with TRBD2. CDR3 length equals 17 residues. With V trimmed by 2 bases and J by 5 bases, 11 bases remained unmatched. Germline CDR1 is MNHNS and CDR2 is SASEGT. The CDR3 loop reads CASSEFFGGARDNEQFF. CDR3 bases: TGTGCCAGCAGTGAATTCTTCGGGGGGGCGAGGGACAATGAGCAGTTCTTC.

This sequence joins TRBV7-6 and TRBJ2-6, with 7 nucleotides matching TRBD1. This CDR3 spans 16 amino acids. V lost 2 bases and J lost 2; bases outside the gene matches: 3. The germline V gene has CDR1 SGHVS and CDR2 FNYEAQ. CDR3 protein: CASSLRGGPGANVLTF. The CDR3 region has the DNA TGTGCCAGCAGCTTACGAGGGGGCCCTGGGGCCAACGTCCTGACTTTC.

V gene TRBV7-2 combines with J gene TRBJ1-5; TRBD1 agrees at 7 bases. This CDR3 comprises 14 residues. The trim removed 2 bases at V and 4 bases at J, leaving 2 bases unmatched. Per germline, CDR1 SGHTA and CDR2 FQGNSA. In DNA form, the CDR3 reads TGTGCCAGCAGCTTAAGGGACAGAAATCAGCCCCAGCATTTT. It specifies CASSLRDRNQPQHF.

This chain links TRBV19 with TRBJ1-4; 7 bases agree with TRBD1. The V segment lost 6 bases and the J segment 0 bases; nucleotides outside the gene matches: 7. Germline CDR1 is LNHDA and CDR2 is SQIVND (reference sequence). The CDR3 sequence is 16 residues long. The CDR3 DNA follows: TGTGCCAGTAGCCGACAGGGTTTTGCAACTAATGAAAAACTGTTTTTT. This codes for CASSRQGFATNEKLFF.

In this sample, this clone turned up a few times. The V call is TRBV7-2, the J call TRBJ1-2; 8 bases match TRBD1. The length of the CDR3 is 13 residues. The J segment lost 4 bases and the V segment lost 5 bases, leaving 3 bases of the junction unmatched. Germline V gene sequence: CDR1 SGHTA, CDR2 FQGNSA. Written as DNA, the CDR3 is TGTGCCAGCAGCCTAGGGACAGGCTATGGCTACACCTTC. Translation gives CASSLGTGYGYTF.